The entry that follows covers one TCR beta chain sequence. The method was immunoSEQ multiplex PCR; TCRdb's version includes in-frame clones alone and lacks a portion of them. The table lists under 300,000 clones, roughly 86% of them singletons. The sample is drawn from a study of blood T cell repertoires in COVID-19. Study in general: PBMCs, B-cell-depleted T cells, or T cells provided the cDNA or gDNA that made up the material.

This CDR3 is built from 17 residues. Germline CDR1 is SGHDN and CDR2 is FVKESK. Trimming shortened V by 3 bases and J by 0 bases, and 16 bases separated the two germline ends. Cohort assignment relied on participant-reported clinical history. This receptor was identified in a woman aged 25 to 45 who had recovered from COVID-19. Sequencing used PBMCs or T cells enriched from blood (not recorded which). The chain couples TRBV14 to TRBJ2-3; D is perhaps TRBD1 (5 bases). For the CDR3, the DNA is TGTGCCAGCAGCCAGCTTCGGACACTCGGTAGCACAGATACGCAGTATTTT. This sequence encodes CASSQLRTLGSTDTQYF.